Detailed here is one T cell receptor (beta chain). The authors reverse transcribed roughly 0.5 to 1 ug RNA with random hexamers. Across 54 Vbeta and 13 Jbeta, TCR beta CDR3 was amplified with immunoSEQ multiplex PCR. TCRdb independently ran MiXCR on the immunoSEQ multiplex PCR reads; one entry per CDR3 protein. Among about 120,000 distinct CDR3 sequences listed, 92% were seen once. This specimen comes from a study of CD8 T cells in Susac syndrome. The ends were cut back, 6 bases at V and 9 bases at J, with 18 bases in the middle. Germline CDR1 and CDR2: LNHNV and YYDKDF (reference sequence). CDR3 size: 14 residues.

The sample consisted of CD8+ T cells from PBMCs. The receptor comes from a human donor in good health. The V call is TRBV15, the J call TRBJ2-1; the D call may be TRBD1 or TRBD2 (5 bases each). Here the CDR3 reads CATRTETPRGEQFF. The CDR3 DNA follows: TGTGCCACCAGGACAGAAACGCCCCGGGGTGAGCAGTTCTTC.